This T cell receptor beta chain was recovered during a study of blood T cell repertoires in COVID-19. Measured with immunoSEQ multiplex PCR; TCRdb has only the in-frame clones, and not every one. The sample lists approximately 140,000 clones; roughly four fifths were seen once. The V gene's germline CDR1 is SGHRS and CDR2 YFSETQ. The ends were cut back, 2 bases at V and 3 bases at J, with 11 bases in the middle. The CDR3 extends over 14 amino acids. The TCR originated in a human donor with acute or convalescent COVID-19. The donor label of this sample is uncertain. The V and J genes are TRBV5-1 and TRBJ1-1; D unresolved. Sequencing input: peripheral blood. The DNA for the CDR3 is TGCGCCAGCAGCTTAAGCCAGGCCCACACTGAAGCTTTCTTT. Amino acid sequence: CASSLSQAHTEAFF.